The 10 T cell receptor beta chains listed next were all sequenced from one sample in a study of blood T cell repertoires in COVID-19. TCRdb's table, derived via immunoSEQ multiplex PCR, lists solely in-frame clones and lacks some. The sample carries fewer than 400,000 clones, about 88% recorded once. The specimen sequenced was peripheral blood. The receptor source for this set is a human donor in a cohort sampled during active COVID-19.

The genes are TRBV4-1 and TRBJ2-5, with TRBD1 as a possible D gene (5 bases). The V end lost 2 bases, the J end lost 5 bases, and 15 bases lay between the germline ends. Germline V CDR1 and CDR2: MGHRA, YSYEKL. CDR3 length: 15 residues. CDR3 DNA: TGCGCCAGCAGCCAACTGGCAGGGCCGGCGGAGACCCAGTACTTC. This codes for CASSQLAGPAETQYF.

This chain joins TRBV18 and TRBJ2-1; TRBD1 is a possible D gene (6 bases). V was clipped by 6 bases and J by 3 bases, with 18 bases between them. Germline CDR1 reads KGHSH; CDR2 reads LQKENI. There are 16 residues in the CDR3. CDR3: CASSYYRDPFYNEQFF. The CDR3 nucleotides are TGTGCCAGCTCGTACTACAGGGACCCTTTCTACAATGAGCAGTTCTTC.

The CDR3 nucleotides are TGCAGCGTTCGTTGGGTGGAGCGAAAATTGAACACTGAAGCTTTCTTT. This sequence encodes CSVRWVERKLNTEAFF. The V call is TRBV29-1, the J call TRBJ1-1, with D hard to call. Germline values: CDR1 SQVTM, CDR2 ANQGSEA. The germline V and J ends were trimmed by 5 bases and 0 bases, with 19 bases remaining between them. This CDR3 has 16 amino acids.

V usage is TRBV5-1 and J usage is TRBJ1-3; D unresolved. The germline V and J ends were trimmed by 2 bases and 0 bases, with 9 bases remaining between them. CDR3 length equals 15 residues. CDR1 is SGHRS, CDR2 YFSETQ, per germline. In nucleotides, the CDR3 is TGCGCCAGCAGCTTAGGAGGAGGCTCTGGAAACACCATATATTTT. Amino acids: CASSLGGGSGNTIYF.

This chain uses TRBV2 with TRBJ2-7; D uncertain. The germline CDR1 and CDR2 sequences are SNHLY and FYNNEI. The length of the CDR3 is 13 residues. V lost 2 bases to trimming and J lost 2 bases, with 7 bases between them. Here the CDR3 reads CASSEIQTYEQYF. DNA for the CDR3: TGTGCCAGCAGTGAAATACAGACCTACGAGCAGTACTTC.

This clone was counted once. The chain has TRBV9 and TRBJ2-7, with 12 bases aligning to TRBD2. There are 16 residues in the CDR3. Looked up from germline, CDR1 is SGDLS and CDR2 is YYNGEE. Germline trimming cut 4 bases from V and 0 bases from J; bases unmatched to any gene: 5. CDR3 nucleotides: TGTGCCAGCAGCCCTAGACTAGCGGGGGACTCCTACGAGCAGTACTTC. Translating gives CASSPRLAGDSYEQYF.

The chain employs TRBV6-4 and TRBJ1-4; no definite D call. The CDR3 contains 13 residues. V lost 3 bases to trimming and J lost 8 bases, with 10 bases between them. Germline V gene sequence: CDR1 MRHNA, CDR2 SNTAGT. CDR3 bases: TGTGCCAGCAGTGATGATGTCGGGGAAAAACTGTTTTTT. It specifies CASSDDVGEKLFF.

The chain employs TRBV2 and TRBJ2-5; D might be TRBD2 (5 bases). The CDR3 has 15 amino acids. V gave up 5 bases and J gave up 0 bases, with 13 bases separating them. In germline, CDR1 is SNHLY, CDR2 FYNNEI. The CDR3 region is CASSYREADQETQYF. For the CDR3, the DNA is TGTGCCAGCAGTTATAGGGAAGCGGACCAAGAGACCCAGTACTTC.

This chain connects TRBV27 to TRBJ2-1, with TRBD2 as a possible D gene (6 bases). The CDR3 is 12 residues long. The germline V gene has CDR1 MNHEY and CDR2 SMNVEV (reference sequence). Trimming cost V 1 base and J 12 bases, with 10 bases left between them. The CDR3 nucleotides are TGTGCCAGCAGTTTATGGACGGGAGTGCAGTTCTTC. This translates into CASSLWTGVQFF.

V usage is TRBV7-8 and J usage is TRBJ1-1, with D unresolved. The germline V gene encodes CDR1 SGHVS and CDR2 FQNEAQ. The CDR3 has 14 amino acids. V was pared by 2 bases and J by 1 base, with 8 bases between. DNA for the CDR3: TGTGCCAGCAGCTTATACAGCAAGAACACTGAAGCTTTCTTT. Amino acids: CASSLYSKNTEAFF. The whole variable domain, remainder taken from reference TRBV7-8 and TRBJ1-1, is GAGVSQSPRYKVAKRGQDVALRCDPISGHVSLFWYQQALGQGPEFLTYFQNEAQLDKSGLPSDRFFAERPEGSVSTLKIQRTQQEDSAVYLCASSLYSKNTEAFFGQGTRLTVV.